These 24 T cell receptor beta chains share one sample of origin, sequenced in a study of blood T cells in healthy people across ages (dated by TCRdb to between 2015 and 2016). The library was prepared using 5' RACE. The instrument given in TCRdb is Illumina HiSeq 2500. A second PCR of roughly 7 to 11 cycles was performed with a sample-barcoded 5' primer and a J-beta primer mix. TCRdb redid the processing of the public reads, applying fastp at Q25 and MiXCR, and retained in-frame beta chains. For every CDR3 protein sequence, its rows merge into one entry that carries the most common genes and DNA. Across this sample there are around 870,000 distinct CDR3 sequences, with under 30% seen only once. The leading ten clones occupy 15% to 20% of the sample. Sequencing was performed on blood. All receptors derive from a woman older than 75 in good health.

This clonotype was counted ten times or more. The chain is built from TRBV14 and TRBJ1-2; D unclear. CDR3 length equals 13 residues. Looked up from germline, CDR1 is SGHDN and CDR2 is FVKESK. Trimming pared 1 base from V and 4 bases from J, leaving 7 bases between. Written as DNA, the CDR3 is TGTGCCAGCAGCCAAGCGGTCGGCTATGGCTACACCTTC. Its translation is CASSQAVGYGYTF.

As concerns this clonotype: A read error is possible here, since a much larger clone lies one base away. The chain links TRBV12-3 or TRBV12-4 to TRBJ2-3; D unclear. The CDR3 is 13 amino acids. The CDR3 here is CASSVDRADAQYF. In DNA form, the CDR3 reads TGTGCCAGCAGTGTCGATCGAGCAGATGCGCAGTATTTT.

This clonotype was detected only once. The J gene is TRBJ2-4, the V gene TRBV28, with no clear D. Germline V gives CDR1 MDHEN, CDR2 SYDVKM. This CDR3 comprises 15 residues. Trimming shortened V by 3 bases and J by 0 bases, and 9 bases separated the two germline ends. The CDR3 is CASSFESLAKNIQYF. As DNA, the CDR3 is TGTGCCAGCAGTTTTGAATCTTTAGCCAAAAACATTCAGTACTTC.

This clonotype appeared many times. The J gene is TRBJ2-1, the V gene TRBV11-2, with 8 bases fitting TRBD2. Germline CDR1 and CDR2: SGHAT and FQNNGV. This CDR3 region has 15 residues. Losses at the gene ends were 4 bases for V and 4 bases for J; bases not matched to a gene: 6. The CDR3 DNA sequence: TGTGCCAGCAGCTCACAACGGGGGGGATACAATGAGCAGTTCTTC. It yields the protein CASSSQRGGYNEQFF.

CDR3 sequence: CASSKRGDRGFSSYNEQFF. DNA of the CDR3: TGTGCCAGCAGCAAACGTGGCGACAGGGGGTTCAGCTCCTACAATGAGCAGTTCTTC. The chain recombines TRBV21-1 with TRBJ2-1; TRBD1 is taken as the D call from the table, unchecked against the DNA. TRBV21-1 has pseudogene status. This CDR3 is built from 19 residues.

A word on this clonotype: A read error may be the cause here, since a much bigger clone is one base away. The CDR3 loop reads CASSLVAAMGQETQFF. The CDR3 DNA reads TGTGCCAGCAGCTTAGTTGCCGCGATGGGGCAAGAGACCCAGTTCTTC. The chain joins TRBV7-2 to TRBJ2-1; D may be TRBD1 (5 bases). The CDR3 extends over 16 amino acids. Germline CDR1 is SGHTA and CDR2 is FQGNSA. The ends were cut back, 1 base at V and 13 bases at J, with 23 bases in the middle.

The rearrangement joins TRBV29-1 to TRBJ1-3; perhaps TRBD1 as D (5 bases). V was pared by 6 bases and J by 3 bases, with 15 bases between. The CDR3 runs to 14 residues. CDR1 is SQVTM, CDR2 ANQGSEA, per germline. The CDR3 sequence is CSVMLGLGGNTIYF. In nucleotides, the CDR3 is TGCAGCGTAATGTTGGGACTGGGTGGAAACACCATATATTTT.

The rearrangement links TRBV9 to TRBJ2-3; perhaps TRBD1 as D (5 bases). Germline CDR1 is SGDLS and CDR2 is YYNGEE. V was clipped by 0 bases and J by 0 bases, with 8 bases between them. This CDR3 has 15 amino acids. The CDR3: CASSVEGASTDTQYF. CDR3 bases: TGTGCCAGCAGCGTAGAAGGGGCCAGCACAGATACGCAGTATTTT.

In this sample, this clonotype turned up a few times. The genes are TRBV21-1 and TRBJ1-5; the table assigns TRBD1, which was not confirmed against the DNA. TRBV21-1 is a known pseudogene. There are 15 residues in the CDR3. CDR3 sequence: CASSKRQNSNQPQHF. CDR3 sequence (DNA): TGTGCCAGCAGCAAACGACAGAATAGCAATCAGCCCCAGCATTTT.

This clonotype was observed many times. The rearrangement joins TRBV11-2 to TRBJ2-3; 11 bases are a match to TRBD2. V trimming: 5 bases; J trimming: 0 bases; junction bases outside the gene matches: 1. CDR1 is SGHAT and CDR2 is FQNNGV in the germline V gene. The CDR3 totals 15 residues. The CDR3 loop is CASSRTSGSTDTQYF. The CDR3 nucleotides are TGTGCCAGCAGCCGGACTAGCGGGAGCACAGATACGCAGTATTTT.

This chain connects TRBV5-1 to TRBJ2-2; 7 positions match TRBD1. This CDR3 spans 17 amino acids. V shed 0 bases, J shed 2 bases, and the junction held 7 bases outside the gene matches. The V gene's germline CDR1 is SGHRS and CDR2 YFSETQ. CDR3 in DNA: TGCGCCAGCAGCTTGGGTCGGGACAGCGGCAACACCGGGGAGCTGTTTTTT. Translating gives CASSLGRDSGNTGELFF.

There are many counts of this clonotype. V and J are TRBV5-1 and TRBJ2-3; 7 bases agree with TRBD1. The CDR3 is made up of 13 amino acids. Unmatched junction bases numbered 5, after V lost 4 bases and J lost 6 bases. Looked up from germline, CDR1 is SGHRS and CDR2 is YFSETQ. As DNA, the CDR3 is TGCGCCAGCAGCATAAGGACAGGCGATACGCAGTATTTT. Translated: CASSIRTGDTQYF.

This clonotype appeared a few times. The CDR3 reads CASTRGGTRKNTGELFF. The CDR3 nucleotides are TGTGCCAGCACTCGAGGCGGGACACGGAAGAACACCGGGGAGCTGTTTTTT. V usage is TRBV7-2 and J usage is TRBJ2-2; perhaps D is TRBD1 or TRBD2 (6 bases each). This CDR3 region has 17 residues. V was trimmed by 7 bases and J by 1 base, leaving 19 bases between them. Germline CDR1 reads SGHTA; CDR2 reads FQGNSA.

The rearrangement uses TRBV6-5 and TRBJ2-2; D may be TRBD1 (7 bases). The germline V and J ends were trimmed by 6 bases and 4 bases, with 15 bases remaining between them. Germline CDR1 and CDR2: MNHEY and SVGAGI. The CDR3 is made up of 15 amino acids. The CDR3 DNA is TGTGCCAGCAGGTTTGACAGGGAGGCCACCGGGGAGCTGTTTTTT. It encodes CASRFDREATGELFF.

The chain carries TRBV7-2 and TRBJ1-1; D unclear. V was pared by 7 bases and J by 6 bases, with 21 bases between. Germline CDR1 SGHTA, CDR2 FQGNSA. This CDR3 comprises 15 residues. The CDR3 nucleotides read TGTGCCAGCAACCAACGGGCGGATACCTACCCTGAAGCTTTCTTT. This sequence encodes CASNQRADTYPEAFF.

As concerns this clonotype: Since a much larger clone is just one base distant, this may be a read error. Here the CDR3 reads CASSLRGAGRANVLTF. The CDR3 DNA reads TGTGCCAGCAGCTTACGGGGGGCCGGAAGGGCCAACGTCCTGACTTTC. The V gene is TRBV7-9, the J gene TRBJ2-6, with D perhaps TRBD2 (7 bases). This CDR3 comprises 16 residues. V was shortened by 2 bases and J by 5 bases, with 13 bases between the two germline ends. Per germline, CDR1 SEHNR and CDR2 FQNEAQ (reference sequence).

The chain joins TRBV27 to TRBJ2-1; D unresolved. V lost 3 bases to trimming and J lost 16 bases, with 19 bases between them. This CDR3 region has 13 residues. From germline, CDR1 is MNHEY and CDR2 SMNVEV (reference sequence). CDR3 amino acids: CASSFTRWDERFF. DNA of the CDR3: TGTGCCAGCAGTTTTACCAGATGGGATGAGCGATTCTTC.

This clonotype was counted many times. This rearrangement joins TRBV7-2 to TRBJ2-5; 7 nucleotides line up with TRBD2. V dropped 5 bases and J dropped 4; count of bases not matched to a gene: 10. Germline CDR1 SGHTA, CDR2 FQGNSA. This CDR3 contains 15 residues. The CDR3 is CASSPTTSARETQYF. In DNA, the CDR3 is TGTGCCAGCAGCCCCACTACTAGCGCCCGAGAGACCCAGTACTTC.

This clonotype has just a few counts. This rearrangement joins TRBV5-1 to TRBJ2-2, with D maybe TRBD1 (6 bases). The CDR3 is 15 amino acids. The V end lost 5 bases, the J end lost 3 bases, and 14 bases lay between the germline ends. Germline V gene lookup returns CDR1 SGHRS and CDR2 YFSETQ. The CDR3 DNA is TGCGCCAGCAGACACACAGGGTTAGACACCGGGGAGCTGTTTTTT. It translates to CASRHTGLDTGELFF.

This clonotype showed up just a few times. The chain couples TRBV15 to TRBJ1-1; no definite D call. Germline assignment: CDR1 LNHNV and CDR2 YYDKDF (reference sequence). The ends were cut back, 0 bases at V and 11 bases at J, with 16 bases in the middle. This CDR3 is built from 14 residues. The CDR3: CATSRDAAARGAFF. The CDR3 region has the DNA TGTGCCACCAGCAGAGATGCGGCCGCAAGAGGGGCTTTCTTT.

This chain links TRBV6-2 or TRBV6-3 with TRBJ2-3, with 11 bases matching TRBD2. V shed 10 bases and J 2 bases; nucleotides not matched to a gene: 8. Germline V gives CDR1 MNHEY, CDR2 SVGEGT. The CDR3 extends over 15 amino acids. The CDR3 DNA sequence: TGTGCCACACAGGGGGGACTAGCGGTCACAGATACGCAGTATTTT. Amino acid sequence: CATQGGLAVTDTQYF.

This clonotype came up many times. CDR3 sequence (DNA): TGTGCCAGCAGGGCCCCAGGGGAAAATGAGCAGTTCTTC. It encodes CASRAPGENEQFF. V is TRBV6-6 and J is TRBJ2-1; TRBD1 is a possible D gene (6 bases). Germline V gene data show CDR1 as MNHNY and CDR2 as SVGAGI (reference sequence). The CDR3 spans 13 residues. V was clipped by 6 bases and J by 7 bases, with 13 bases between them.

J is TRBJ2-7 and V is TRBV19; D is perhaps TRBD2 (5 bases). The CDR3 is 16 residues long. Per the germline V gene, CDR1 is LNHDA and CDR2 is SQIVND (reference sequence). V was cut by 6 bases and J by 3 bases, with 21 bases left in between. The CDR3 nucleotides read TGTGCCAGTAGGGAAAGAACGACCTGGGAGTACTACGAGCAGTACTTC. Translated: CASRERTTWEYYEQYF.

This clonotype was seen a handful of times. Here the CDR3 DNA reads TGCAGTGCTAGAGACGGGAGCCCGGACAATGAGCAGTTCTTC. Translation: CSARDGSPDNEQFF. The genes are TRBV20-1 and TRBJ2-1; possible D gene TRBD2, 6 bases. Germline CDR1 is DFQATT and CDR2 is SNEGSKA (reference sequence). Trimming removed 0 bases at V and 5 bases at J, with 11 bases between. This CDR3 has 14 amino acids.